The present entry profiles one TCR beta chain with its context. This entry comes from a study of blood T cell repertoires in COVID-19. CDR1 and CDR2 from the germline V gene are SGHRS and YFSETQ. V dropped 4 bases and J dropped 4; count of bases not matched to a gene: 6. The length of the CDR3 is 16 residues. The recovered donors of Cohort 3 showed two negative PCRs, clearance, or symptom resolution. Generated by immunoSEQ multiplex PCR, the TCRdb table keeps only in-frame clones and is missing some. Among approximately 200,000 clones listed, approximately 81% were seen once. The receptor comes from a man in his forties who had recovered from COVID-19. The V call is TRBV5-1, the J call TRBJ2-5; 14 bases are shared with TRBD2. The sequenced sample was PBMCs or T cells enriched from blood (not recorded which). The CDR3 is CASSPGLAGALETQYF. The CDR3 DNA is TGCGCCAGCAGCCCGGGACTAGCGGGAGCGCTAGAGACCCAGTACTTC.